Below are 31 T cell receptor beta chains sequenced from a single sample in a study of monozygotic twins with inflammatory bowel disease. One entry per CDR3 protein, without DNA, is what TCRdb gives after re-calling the 5' RACE reads. Its table records about 420,000 distinct CDR3 sequences. The specimen was blood. These receptors all come from a human donor with ulcerative colitis or Crohn's disease, or a healthy co-twin of an affected twin (not recorded which).

The chain couples TRBV3-1 to TRBJ1-2. The CDR3 is 16 residues long. Germline CDR1 LGHDT, CDR2 YNNKEL (reference sequence). CDR3: CASSQDKLGLIYGYTF. Filled out from reference TRBV3-1 and TRBJ1-2, the complete variable domain reads DTAVSQTPKYLVTQMGNDKSIKCEQNLGHDTMYWYKQDSKKFLKIMFSYNNKELIINETVPNRFSPKSPDKAHLNLHINSLELGDSAVYFCASSQDKLGLIYGYTFGSGTRLTVV.

The chain employs TRBV2 and TRBJ2-3; TCRdb names TRBD1, which stays unverified in the absence of DNA. Germline V CDR1 and CDR2: SNHLY, FYNNEI. The CDR3 totals 16 residues. The chain's CDR3 is CASSDWRGASTDTQYF.

The V and J genes are TRBV20-1 and TRBJ2-5; TCRdb indicates TRBD2, and absent DNA this call remains unverified. There are 14 residues in the CDR3. The germline V gene has CDR1 DFQATT and CDR2 SNEGSKA (reference sequence). CDR3 protein: CSARQGLGTETQYF.

CDR3 amino acids: CASSQDPGTETQYF. This chain joins TRBV4-3 and TRBJ2-5; the D gene TCRdb calls, TRBD1, cannot be checked with no DNA. The CDR3 has 14 amino acids. The germline V gene has CDR1 LGHNA and CDR2 YSLEER.

This chain links TRBV5-1 with TRBJ1-6; checking the TCRdb D call of TRBD1 is not possible without DNA. In germline, CDR1 is SGHRS, CDR2 YFSETQ. The CDR3 length is 15 residues. The CDR3 loop reads CASSKDRGYNSPLHF.

The chain uses TRBV6-1 and TRBJ1-4; there is no DNA to check the TCRdb D call of TRBD1. Germline V gives CDR1 MNHNS, CDR2 SASEGT. The CDR3 runs to 16 residues. CDR3 residues: CASSAPWAGENEKLFF.

V usage is TRBV3-1 and J usage is TRBJ2-1. There are 13 residues in the CDR3. The germline gives CDR1 LGHDT, CDR2 YNNKEL (reference sequence). CDR3 sequence reads: CASSHNFHNEQFF.

The chain uses TRBV18 and TRBJ1-2. This CDR3 contains 16 residues. Germline V lookup: CDR1 KGHSH, CDR2 LQKENI. CDR3 amino acids: CASSPRVSASDYGYTF.

The J gene is TRBJ2-3, the V gene TRBV7-2; the D call of TRBD2 rests on TCRdb alone, since no DNA is present to check it. The CDR3 loop spans 15 amino acids. The germline gives CDR1 SGHTA, CDR2 FQGNSA. The CDR3 sequence is CASSRTSGRADTQYF. The whole variable domain, remainder taken from reference TRBV7-2 and TRBJ2-3, is GAGVSQSPSNKVTEKGKDVELRCDPISGHTALYWYRQSLGQGLEFLIYFQGNSAPDKSGLPSDRFSAERTGGSVSTLTIQRTQQEDSAVYLCASSRTSGRADTQYFGPGTRLTVL.

This chain uses TRBV18 with TRBJ1-4; there is no DNA to check the TCRdb D call of TRBD1. Germline CDR1 reads KGHSH; CDR2 reads LQKENI. There are 15 residues in the CDR3. The CDR3 spells CASSFNQGANEKLFF. Filled out from reference TRBV18 and TRBJ1-4, the complete variable domain reads NAGVMQNPRHLVRRRGQEARLRCSPMKGHSHVYWYRQLPEEGLKFMVYLQKENIIDESGMPKERFSAEFPKEGPSILRIQQVVRGDSAAYFCASSFNQGANEKLFFGSGTQLSVL.

The rearrangement joins TRBV4-1 to TRBJ2-1. Germline CDR1 and CDR2: MGHRA and YSYEKL. The CDR3 totals 14 residues. CDR3 region: CASSQVMDSWFQFF.

The chain employs TRBV30 and TRBJ1-1. CDR1 is GTSNPN and CDR2 is SVGIG in the germline V gene (reference sequence). The CDR3 loop spans 12 amino acids. The chain's CDR3 is CAWSWNEAEAFF.

This chain connects TRBV19 to TRBJ2-1; TCRdb's assignment of TRBD1 cannot be checked, as there is no DNA. This CDR3 spans 14 amino acids. Germline V gene sequence: CDR1 LNHDA, CDR2 SQIVND (reference sequence). The CDR3 region is CASTRKGRDNEQFF. Combining the CDR3 with reference TRBV19 and TRBJ2-1 gives the whole variable domain DGGITQSPKYLFRKEGQNVTLSCEQNLNHDAMYWYRQDPGQGLRLIYYSQIVNDFQKGDIAEGYSVSREKKESFPLTVTSAQKNPTAFYLCASTRKGRDNEQFFGPGTRLTVL.

The CDR3 protein is CASSPGVGRELAKNIQYF. The rearrangement joins TRBV4-1 to TRBJ2-4; TCRdb's D call of TRBD1 is untestable without DNA. The CDR3 is 18 amino acids. Per germline, CDR1 MGHRA and CDR2 YSYEKL.

This chain connects TRBV11-2 to TRBJ2-1; the D call from TCRdb, TRBD1, cannot be confirmed without DNA. The V gene's germline CDR1 is SGHAT and CDR2 FQNNGV. The CDR3 is 17 residues long. The CDR3 is CASSLSPGTIVENEQFF.

The chain is built from TRBV11-2 and TRBJ1-5; TCRdb's D call of TRBD1 is untestable without DNA. This CDR3 comprises 14 residues. In germline, CDR1 is SGHAT, CDR2 FQNNGV. CDR3: CASSLSPRRQPQHF.

This chain connects TRBV5-1 to TRBJ2-4; TCRdb outputs TRBD1, but without DNA this stays unchecked. Per germline, CDR1 SGHRS and CDR2 YFSETQ. This CDR3 is 18 amino acids long. The CDR3 sequence is CASSSVLTGSLAKNIQYF.

This chain links TRBV20-1 with TRBJ2-7; checking the TCRdb D call of TRBD1 is not possible without DNA. CDR1 is DFQATT and CDR2 is SNEGSKA in the germline V gene (reference sequence). The CDR3 is made up of 13 amino acids. Here the CDR3 reads CSAPRPLSYEQYF.

This chain uses TRBV28 with TRBJ2-7; TCRdb outputs TRBD2, but without DNA this stays unchecked. From germline, CDR1 is MDHEN and CDR2 SYDVKM. The CDR3 consists of 14 residues. CDR3 protein: CASSRTGTRGEQYF.

The chain recombines TRBV7-6 with TRBJ2-1; no DNA is available, so the TRBD2 call from TCRdb remains unchecked. The CDR3 totals 20 residues. CDR1 is SGHVS, CDR2 FNYEAQ, per germline. The CDR3 reads CASSSSGLAGGSGSYNEQFF. The variable domain in full, with the rest retrieved from reference TRBV7-6 and TRBJ2-1, is GAGVSQSPRYKVTKRGQDVALRCDPISGHVSLYWYRQALGQGPEFLTYFNYEAQQDKSGLPNDRFSAERPEGSISTLTIQRTEQRDSAMYRCASSSSGLAGGSGSYNEQFFGPGTRLTVL.

This rearrangement joins TRBV27 to TRBJ2-5. The CDR3 is 14 amino acids. Germline V CDR1 and CDR2: MNHEY, SMNVEV (reference sequence). The CDR3 is CASSPHGRQETQYF.

The chain recombines TRBV5-1 with TRBJ1-1. The CDR3 is made up of 13 amino acids. Per the germline V gene, CDR1 is SGHRS and CDR2 is YFSETQ. This chain's CDR3 is CASSPAGGPEAFF.

J is TRBJ2-5 and V is TRBV15; the D call of TRBD1 rests on TCRdb alone, since no DNA is present to check it. CDR3 length: 15 amino acids. The germline V gene encodes CDR1 LNHNV and CDR2 YYDKDF (reference sequence). This chain's CDR3 is CATSRSVEGGETQYF.

This chain uses TRBV7-9 with TRBJ1-1. CDR1 and CDR2 from the germline V gene are SEHNR and FQNEAQ (reference sequence). The CDR3 has 13 amino acids. The CDR3: CASSLDRVALAFF.

This sequence joins TRBV9 and TRBJ1-2. Germline CDR1 is SGDLS and CDR2 is YYNGEE. The CDR3 loop spans 15 amino acids. This chain's CDR3 is CASSVGIGLDYGYTF.

This chain uses TRBV12-3 or TRBV12-4 with TRBJ1-5. The CDR3 is made up of 14 amino acids. The CDR3 region is CASSFEDSNQPQHF.

This chain uses TRBV5-5 with TRBJ1-2; the TCRdb call, TRBD1, lacks DNA for checking. CDR1 and CDR2 from the germline V gene are SGHKS and YYEKEE (reference sequence). CDR3 size: 15 residues. CDR3 sequence reads: CASSLGTGGVGGYTF.

This sequence joins TRBV30 and TRBJ1-1; the D gene TCRdb calls, TRBD1, cannot be checked with no DNA. Germline CDR1 reads GTSNPN; CDR2 reads SVGIG (reference sequence). This CDR3 contains 14 residues. The CDR3 sequence is CAWRAGPLNTEAFF.

The chain couples TRBV27 to TRBJ2-3; TCRdb's D call of TRBD1 is untestable without DNA. The CDR3 has 14 residues. From germline, CDR1 is MNHEY and CDR2 SMNVEV (reference sequence). The chain's CDR3 is CASSFSGQPYTQYF.

The gene calls are TRBV4-2 and TRBJ1-4. Germline CDR1 and CDR2: LGHNA and YNFKEQ. The CDR3 sequence is 15 residues long. CDR3 loop: CASSLTLGGVEKLFF.

The rearrangement uses TRBV20-1 and TRBJ2-3; as DNA is missing, the TRBD1 call by TCRdb cannot be tested. Per germline, CDR1 DFQATT and CDR2 SNEGSKA (reference sequence). The CDR3 spans 14 residues. The CDR3 sequence: CSARDRRGHFPQYF.